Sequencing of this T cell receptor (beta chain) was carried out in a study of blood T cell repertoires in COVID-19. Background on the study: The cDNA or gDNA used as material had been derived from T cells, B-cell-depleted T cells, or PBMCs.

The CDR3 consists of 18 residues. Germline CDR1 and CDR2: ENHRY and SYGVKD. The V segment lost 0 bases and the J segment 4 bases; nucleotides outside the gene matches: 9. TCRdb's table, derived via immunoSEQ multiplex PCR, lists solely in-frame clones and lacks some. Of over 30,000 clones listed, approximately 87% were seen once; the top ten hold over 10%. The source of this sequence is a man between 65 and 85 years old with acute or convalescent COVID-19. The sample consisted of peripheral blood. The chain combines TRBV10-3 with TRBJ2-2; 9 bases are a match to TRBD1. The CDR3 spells CAISESPGTGKGTGELFF. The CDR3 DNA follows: TGTGCCATCAGTGAGTCCCCCGGGACAGGGAAGGGCACCGGGGAGCTGTTTTTT.